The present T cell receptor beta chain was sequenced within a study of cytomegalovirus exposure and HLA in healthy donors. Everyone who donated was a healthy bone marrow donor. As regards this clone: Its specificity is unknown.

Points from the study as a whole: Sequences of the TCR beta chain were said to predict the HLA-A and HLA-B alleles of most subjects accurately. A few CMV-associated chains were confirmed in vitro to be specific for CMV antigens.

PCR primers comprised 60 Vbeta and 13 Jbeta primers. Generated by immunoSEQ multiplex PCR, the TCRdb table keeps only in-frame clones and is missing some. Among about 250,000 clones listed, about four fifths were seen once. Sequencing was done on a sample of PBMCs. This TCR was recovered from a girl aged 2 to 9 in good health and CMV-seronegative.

CDR3 in DNA: TGTGCCAGCAGCGAGATCCTAGGGACTAGCGGGGATAAGAGGACCCAGTACTTC. It is translated as CASSEILGTSGDKRTQYF. The chain joins TRBV2 to TRBJ2-5, with 13 bases fitting TRBD2. The CDR3 spans 18 residues. Germline CDR1 and CDR2: SNHLY and FYNNEI. Trimming cost V 6 bases and J 7 bases; bases outside gene matches: 17.